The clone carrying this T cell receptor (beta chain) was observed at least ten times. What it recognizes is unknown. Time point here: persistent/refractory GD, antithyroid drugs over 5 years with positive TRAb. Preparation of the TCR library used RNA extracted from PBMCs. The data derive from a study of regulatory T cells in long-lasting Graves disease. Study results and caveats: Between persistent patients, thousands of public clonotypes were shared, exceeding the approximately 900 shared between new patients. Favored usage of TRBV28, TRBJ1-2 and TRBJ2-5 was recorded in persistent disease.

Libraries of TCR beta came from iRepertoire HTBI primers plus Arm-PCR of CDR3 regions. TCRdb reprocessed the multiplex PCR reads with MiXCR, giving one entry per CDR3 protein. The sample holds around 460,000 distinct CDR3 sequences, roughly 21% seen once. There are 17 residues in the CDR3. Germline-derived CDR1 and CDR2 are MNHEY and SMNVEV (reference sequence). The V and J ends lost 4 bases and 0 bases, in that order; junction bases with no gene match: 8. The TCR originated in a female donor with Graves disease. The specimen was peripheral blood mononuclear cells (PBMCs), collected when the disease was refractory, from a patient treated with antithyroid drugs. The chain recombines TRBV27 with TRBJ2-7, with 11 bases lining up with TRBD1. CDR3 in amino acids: CASSWGTGGSVSYEQYF. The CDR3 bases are TGTGCCAGCAGTTGGGGGACAGGGGGGAGTGTCTCCTACGAGCAGTACTTC.